This TCR beta chain is from a study of human T cells and chemical hapten exposure. Across the study: Cases of alopecia areata, totalis or universalis occurred in a predominantly female patient group. Study-level points and caveats: Correlating positively with patch test score were the PT1 expanded TCR counts.

Time point given: patch test 2, 6 weeks after DPC sensitization. Treatment given: therapeutic diphenylcyclopropenone sensitization with weekly scalp DPC. Individual cDNA molecules had unique molecular identifiers attached to them by the library. TCRdb reprocessed the RACE reads via MiXCR and lists one record per CDR3 protein. The data show approximately 97,000 distinct CDR3 sequences, more than 9.5% seen once. This clonotype has only a few counts. The antigen is undetermined. The sample here was whole blood, taken in connection with sensitization to the hapten diphenylcyclopropenone (DPC). The clonotype comes from a woman in her forties with alopecia areata. Some clones in this sample may be carry-over from other donors' samples.

CDR3 bases: TGTGCCAGCAGTTTAGGTGGGACAGGGGGTTACACCTTC. It encodes CASSLGGTGGYTF. The chain joins TRBV28 to TRBJ1-2, with TRBD1 identical over 11 bases. The CDR3 is 13 residues long. Germline V gene sequence: CDR1 MDHEN, CDR2 SYDVKM. V lost 2 bases and J lost 11; bases outside the gene matches: 4.